What follows is one TCR beta chain and its context. As yet, its antigen is unknown. V lost 7 bases to trimming and J lost 8 bases, with 21 bases between them. Germline CDR1 SGHRS, CDR2 YFSETQ. The CDR3 extends over 15 amino acids. This sample is drawn from a study of blood T cells in healthy people across ages. A second PCR, run for roughly 6 to 11 cycles, used a sample-barcoded 5' primer plus a J-beta primer mix. TCRdb fed the 5' RACE reads into MiXCR, producing one record per CDR3 protein. The profile shows around 400,000 distinct CDR3 sequences, 52% of them singletons. Notes on the study in general: The study found more naive CD4+ cells and higher diversity in long-lived than aged donors. Any changes in expanded clonotypes were possibly confounded, as donor CMV status remained unknown.

For every donor, a draw yielded about 10 milliliters of peripheral blood. No fewer than 6 micrograms of total RNA were isolated from every sample. Sequencing was carried out using blood. This TCR derives from a man in his fifties or sixties in good health. The chain recombines TRBV5-1 with TRBJ1-4; tentative D call: TRBD1 (5 bases). The CDR3 DNA is TGCGCCAGCGCCATCTCGCCGGGGGGAGACGAAAAACTGTTTTTT. As protein: CASAISPGGDEKLFF.